The T cell receptor (beta chain) under discussion was sequenced for a study of human T cells and chemical hapten exposure. Study results and limitations: Significantly more large CDR3 similarity clusters arose among expanded TCRs than among controls.

The sample's time point: patch test 1, 2 weeks after DPC sensitization. Documented treatment: therapeutic diphenylcyclopropenone sensitization with weekly scalp DPC. V lost 1 base to trimming and J lost 2 bases; unmatched junction nucleotides: 5. The germline CDR1 and CDR2 sequences are DFQATT and SNEGSKA (reference sequence). The CDR3 sequence is 15 residues long. With respect to this clonotype: The antigen remains undetermined.

TCRdb ran MiXCR on the RACE reads and lists one entry per CDR3 protein. The sample holds around 99,000 distinct CDR3 sequences, under 15% seen once. The source material was whole blood, sampled in connection with sensitization to the hapten diphenylcyclopropenone (DPC). This clonotype was obtained from a woman aged 40 to 50 with alopecia areata. Some clones in this sample may be carry-over from other donors' samples. The chain combines TRBV20-1 with TRBJ2-7; the match to TRBD2 covers 10 bases. This CDR3 is CSARVGTSVAYEQYF. In DNA, the CDR3 is TGCAGTGCTAGAGTCGGGACTAGCGTTGCCTACGAGCAGTACTTC.